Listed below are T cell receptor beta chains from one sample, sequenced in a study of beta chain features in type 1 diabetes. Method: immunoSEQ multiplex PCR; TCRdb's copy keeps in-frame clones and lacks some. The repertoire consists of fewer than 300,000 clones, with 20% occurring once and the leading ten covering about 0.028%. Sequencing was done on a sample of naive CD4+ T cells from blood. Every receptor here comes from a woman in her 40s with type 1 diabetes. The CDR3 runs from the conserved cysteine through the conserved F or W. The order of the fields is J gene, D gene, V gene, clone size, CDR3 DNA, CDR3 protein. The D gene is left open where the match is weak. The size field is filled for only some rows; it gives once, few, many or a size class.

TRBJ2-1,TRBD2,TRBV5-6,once,TGTGCCAGCAGCATAGCGGGAGGGGAGTTCTTC,CASSIAGGEFF
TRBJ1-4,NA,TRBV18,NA,TGTGCCAGCTCACCGATGACAGCTCCAAATGAAAAACTGTTTTTT,CASSPMTAPNEKLFF
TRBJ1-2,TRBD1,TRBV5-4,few,TGTGCCAGCAGCCTCCCCACAGGGGCCTATGGCTACACCTTC,CASSLPTGAYGYTF
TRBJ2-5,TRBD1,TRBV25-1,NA,TGTGCCAGCAGTGACGGGACAGAGATACAAGAGACCCAGTACTTC,CASSDGTEIQETQYF
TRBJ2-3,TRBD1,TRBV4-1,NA,TGCGCCAGCAGCCACCTCGAGGGGACAGGGGGCAGTACGCAGTATTTT,CASSHLEGTGGSTQYF
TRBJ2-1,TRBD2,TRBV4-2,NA,TGTGCCAGCAGCCAAGAGTTGACTAGCGCATACAATGAGCAGTTCTTC,CASSQELTSAYNEQFF
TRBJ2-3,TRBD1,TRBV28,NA,TGTGCCAGCAGTCCCTCGGGACAGGGGACAGATACGCAGTATTTT,CASSPSGQGTDTQYF
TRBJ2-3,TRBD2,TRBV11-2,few,TGTGCCAGCAGTCTTAGCGGGGCCCGCACAGATACGCAGTATTTT,CASSLSGARTDTQYF
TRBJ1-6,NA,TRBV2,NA,TGTGCCAGCATGTCGGGGGGCTCTTCACCCCTCCACTTT,CASMSGGSSPLHF
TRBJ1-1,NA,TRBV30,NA,TGTGCCTGGAGTGTAGAGGGCGCTGAAGCTTTCTTT,CAWSVEGAEAFF
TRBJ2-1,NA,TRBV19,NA,TGTGCCAGTAGTATAGCCGGGGAGAATGAGCAGTTCTTC,CASSIAGENEQFF
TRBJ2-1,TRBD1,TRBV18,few,TGTGCCAGCTCACTCCGAGGACAGGGCAGCTCCTACAATGAGCAGTTCTTC,CASSLRGQGSSYNEQFF
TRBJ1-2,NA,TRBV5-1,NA,TGCGCCAGCAGCTTAAACAGGGACAATGGCTACACCTTC,CASSLNRDNGYTF
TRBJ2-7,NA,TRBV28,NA,TGTGCCAGCAGCCGAGCAGGGTCGGTGAACGAGCAGTACTTC,CASSRAGSVNEQYF
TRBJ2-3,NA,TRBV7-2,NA,TGTGCCAGCAGTTCCTCAGGGACAAAAGATACGCAGTATTTT,CASSSSGTKDTQYF
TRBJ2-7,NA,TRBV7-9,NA,TGTGCCAGCACAGGGACTGGCGGCTACGAGCAGTACTTC,CASTGTGGYEQYF
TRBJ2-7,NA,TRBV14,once,TGTGCCAGCAGTCCAACGACGGGGGAGCAGTACTTC,CASSPTTGEQYF
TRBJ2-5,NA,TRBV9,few,TGTGCCAGCAGCGTAGAGCCACACCAAGAGACCCAGTACTTC,CASSVEPHQETQYF
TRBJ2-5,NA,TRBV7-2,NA,TGTGCCAGCAGTTCTACCTGGGTCGCCTCGGGGGAGACCCAGTACTTC,CASSSTWVASGETQYF
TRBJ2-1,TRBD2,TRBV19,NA,TGTGCCAGTAATAGGGCTAGCGGGAGCGGTGATGAGCAGTTCTTC,CASNRASGSGDEQFF
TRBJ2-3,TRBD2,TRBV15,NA,TGTGCCACCAGCACAGGACTAGCGGGAGGGCAGACAGATACGCAGTATTTT,CATSTGLAGGQTDTQYF
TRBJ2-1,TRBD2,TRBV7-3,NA,TGTGCCAGCAGCTTAGGGACTAGTCAATGGGATGAGCAGTTCTTC,CASSLGTSQWDEQFF
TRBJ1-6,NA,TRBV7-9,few,TGTGCCAGCAGTCGAGAACAGGGAGGGGATTCACCCCTCCACTTT,CASSREQGGDSPLHF
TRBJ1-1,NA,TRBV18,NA,TGTGCCAGCTCACCACAGGGGGCTGAAGCTTTCTTT,CASSPQGAEAFF
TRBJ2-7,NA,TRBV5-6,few,TGTGCCAGCAGCCGCGGGACAGAAGTCTACTACGAGCAGTACTTC,CASSRGTEVYYEQYF
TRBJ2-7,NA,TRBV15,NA,TGTGCCACCAGCAGAGACAGGGTGTTCTACGAGCAGTACTTC,CATSRDRVFYEQYF
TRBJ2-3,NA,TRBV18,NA,TGTGCCAGCTCACCGTGGGGGGGCGGCGCAGATACGCAGTATTTT,CASSPWGGGADTQYF
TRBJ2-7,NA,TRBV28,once,TGTGCCAGCTCCATCGGGACTGGGGCCTACGAGCAGTACTTC,CASSIGTGAYEQYF
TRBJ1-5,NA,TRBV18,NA,TGTGCCAGCTCACTGCAGAATCAGCCCCAGCATTTT,CASSLQNQPQHF
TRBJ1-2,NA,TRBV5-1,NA,TGCGCCAGCAGCTTGCCGGGAGAGGGGTATGGCTACACCTTC,CASSLPGEGYGYTF
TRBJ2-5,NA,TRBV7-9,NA,TGTGCCAGCAGCGCCCGCCCTAGGGAGACCCAGTACTTC,CASSARPRETQYF
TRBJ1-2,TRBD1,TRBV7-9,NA,TGTGCCAGCAGCTCCACAGGGGGCGCAGTTAATGGCTACACCTTC,CASSSTGGAVNGYTF
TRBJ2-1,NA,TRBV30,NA,TGTGCCTGGAGTGTACTATTTAATGAGCAGTTCTTC,CAWSVLFNEQFF
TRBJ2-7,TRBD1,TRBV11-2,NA,TGTGCCAGCAGCCCACAGGGGGCGATGGGCGAGCAGTACTTC,CASSPQGAMGEQYF
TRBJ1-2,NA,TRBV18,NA,TGTGCCAGCTCACCCCTGGAACAGGTCTATGGCTACACCTTC,CASSPLEQVYGYTF
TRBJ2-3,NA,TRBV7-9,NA,TGTGCCAGTACCTTGGGAGCGGATACGCAGTATTTT,CASTLGADTQYF
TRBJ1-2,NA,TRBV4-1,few,TGCGCCAGCAGCCAAGTATACTCTGCGATGTACACCTTC,CASSQVYSAMYTF
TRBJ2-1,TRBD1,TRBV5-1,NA,TGCGCCAGCAGCTTGGGACAGGGAGACTACAATGAGCAGTTCTTC,CASSLGQGDYNEQFF
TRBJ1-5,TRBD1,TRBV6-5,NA,TGTGCCAGCAGGAGGGGGACAGACAATCAGCCCCAGCATTTT,CASRRGTDNQPQHF
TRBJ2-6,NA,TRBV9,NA,TGTGCCAGCAGCGAAGGACACCGCGGCTCTGGGGCCAACGTCCTGACTTTC,CASSEGHRGSGANVLTF
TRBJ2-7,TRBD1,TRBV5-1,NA,TGCGCCAGCAGACATACGGGACAGGGTTCCTACGAGCAGTACTTC,CASRHTGQGSYEQYF
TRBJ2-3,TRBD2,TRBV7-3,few,TGTGCCAGCAGCTTACTAGCGGGGGGCACAGATACGCAGTATTTT,CASSLLAGGTDTQYF
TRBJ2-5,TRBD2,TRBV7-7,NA,TGTGCCAGCAGCTTAGGTTCTCTAGCGGGAGAGACCCAGTACTTC,CASSLGSLAGETQYF
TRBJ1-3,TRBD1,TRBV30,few,TGTGCCTGGAGCCCGGACAGGGCTGGAAACACCATATATTTT,CAWSPDRAGNTIYF
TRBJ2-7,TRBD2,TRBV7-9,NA,TGTGCCAGCAGTAGACGGGAGGGTCCCTACGAGCAGTACTTC,CASSRREGPYEQYF
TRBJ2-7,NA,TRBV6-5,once,TGTGCTATAGCCCGGGACGCGAGGGGGTACGAGCAGTACTTC,CAIARDARGYEQYF
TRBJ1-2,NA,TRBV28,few,TGTGCCAGCAGCACTCTGGGGGGAGGCTACACCTTC,CASSTLGGGYTF
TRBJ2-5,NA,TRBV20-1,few,TGCAGTTCCCGGGGAATGGGGACCCAGTACTTC,CSSRGMGTQYF
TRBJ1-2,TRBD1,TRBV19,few,TGTGCCAGTAGTGCGGGACAGCCTTATGGCTACACCTTC,CASSAGQPYGYTF
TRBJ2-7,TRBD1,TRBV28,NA,TGTGCCAGCAGCAGACAGGGGGGCTCCTACGAGCAGTACTTC,CASSRQGGSYEQYF
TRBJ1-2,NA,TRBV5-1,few,TGCGCCAGCAGCTTGGACAGAAACTATGGCTACACCTTC,CASSLDRNYGYTF
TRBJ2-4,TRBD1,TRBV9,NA,TGTGCCAGCAGCAGTCGACAGGGTTACATTCAGTACTTC,CASSSRQGYIQYF
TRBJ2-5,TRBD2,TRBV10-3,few,TGTGCCACCCGGACTAGTAGGGACCAAGAGACCCAGTACTTC,CATRTSRDQETQYF
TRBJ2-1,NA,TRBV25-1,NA,TGTGCCAGCAGTGATGTCCAGGGTTACCATGAGCAGTTCTTC,CASSDVQGYHEQFF
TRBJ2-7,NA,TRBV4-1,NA,TGCGCCAGCAGCCAAGCAATAGGGGGTCTACGCGAGCAGTACTTC,CASSQAIGGLREQYF
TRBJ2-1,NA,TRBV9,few,TGTGCCAGCAGCTCCATTAGAGCTGAGCAGTTCTTC,CASSSIRAEQFF
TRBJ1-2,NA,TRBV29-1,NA,TGCAGCGTTGCCCCGGACGGGCAGCGGGGCTACACCTTC,CSVAPDGQRGYTF
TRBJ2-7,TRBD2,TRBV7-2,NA,TGTGCCAGCAGCTTAGGCGGACTAGCGGGAGACGAGCAGTACTTC,CASSLGGLAGDEQYF